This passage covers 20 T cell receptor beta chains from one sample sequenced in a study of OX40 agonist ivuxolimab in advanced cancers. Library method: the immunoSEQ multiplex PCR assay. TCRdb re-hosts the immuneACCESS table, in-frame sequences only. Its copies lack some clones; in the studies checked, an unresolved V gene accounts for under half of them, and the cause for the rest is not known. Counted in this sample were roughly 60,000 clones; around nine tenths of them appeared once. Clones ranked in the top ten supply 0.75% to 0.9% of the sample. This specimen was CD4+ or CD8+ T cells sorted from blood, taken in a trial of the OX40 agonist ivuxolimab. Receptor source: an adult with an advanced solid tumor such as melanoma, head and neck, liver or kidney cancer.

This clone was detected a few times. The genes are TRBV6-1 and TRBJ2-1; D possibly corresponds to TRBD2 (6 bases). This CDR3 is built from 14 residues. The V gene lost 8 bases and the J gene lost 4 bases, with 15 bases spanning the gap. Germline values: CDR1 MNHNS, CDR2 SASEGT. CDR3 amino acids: CASVPGAAYNEQFF. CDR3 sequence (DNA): TGTGCCAGCGTCCCGGGAGCCGCATACAATGAGCAGTTCTTC.

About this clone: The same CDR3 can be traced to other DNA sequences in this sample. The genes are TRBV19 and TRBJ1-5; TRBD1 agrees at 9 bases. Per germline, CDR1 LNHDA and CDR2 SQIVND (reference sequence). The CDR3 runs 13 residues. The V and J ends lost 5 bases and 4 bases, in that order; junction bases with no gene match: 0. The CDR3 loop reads CASSGTGNQPQHF. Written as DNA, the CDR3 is TGTGCCAGTAGTGGGACAGGGAATCAGCCCCAGCATTTT. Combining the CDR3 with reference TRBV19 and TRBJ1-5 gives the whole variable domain DGGITQSPKYLFRKEGQNVTLSCEQNLNHDAMYWYRQDPGQGLRLIYYSQIVNDFQKGDIAEGYSVSREKKESFPLTVTSAQKNPTAFYLCASSGTGNQPQHFGDGTRLSIL.

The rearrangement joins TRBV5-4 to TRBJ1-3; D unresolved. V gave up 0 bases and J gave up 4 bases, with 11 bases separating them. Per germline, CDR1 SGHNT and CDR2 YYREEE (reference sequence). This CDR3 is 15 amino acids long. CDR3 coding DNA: TGTGCCAGCAGCTTGGCCGGTCCGAGCGGAAACACCATATATTTT. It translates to CASSLAGPSGNTIYF. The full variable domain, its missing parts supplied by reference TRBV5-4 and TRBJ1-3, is ETGVTQSPTHLIKTRGQQVTLRCSSQSGHNTVSWYQQALGQGPQFIFQYYREEENGRGNFPPRFSGLQFPNYSSELNVNALELDDSALYLCASSLAGPSGNTIYFGEGSWLTVV.

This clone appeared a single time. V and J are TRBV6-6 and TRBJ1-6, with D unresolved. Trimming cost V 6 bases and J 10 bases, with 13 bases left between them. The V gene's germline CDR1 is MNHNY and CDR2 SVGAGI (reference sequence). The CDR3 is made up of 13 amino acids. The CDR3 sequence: CASRNTVRSPLHF. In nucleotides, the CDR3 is TGTGCCAGCAGGAACACGGTCAGGTCACCCCTCCACTTT.

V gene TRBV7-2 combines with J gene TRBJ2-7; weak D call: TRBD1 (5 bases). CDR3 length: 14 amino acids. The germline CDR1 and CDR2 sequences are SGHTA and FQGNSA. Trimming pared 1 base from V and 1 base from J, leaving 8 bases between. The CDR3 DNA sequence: TGTGCCAGCAGCTTAGGAAGACAGTCCTACGAGCAGTACTTC. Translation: CASSLGRQSYEQYF. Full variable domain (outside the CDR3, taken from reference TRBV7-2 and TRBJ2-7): GAGVSQSPSNKVTEKGKDVELRCDPISGHTALYWYRQSLGQGLEFLIYFQGNSAPDKSGLPSDRFSAERTGGSVSTLTIQRTQQEDSAVYLCASSLGRQSYEQYFGPGTRLTVT.

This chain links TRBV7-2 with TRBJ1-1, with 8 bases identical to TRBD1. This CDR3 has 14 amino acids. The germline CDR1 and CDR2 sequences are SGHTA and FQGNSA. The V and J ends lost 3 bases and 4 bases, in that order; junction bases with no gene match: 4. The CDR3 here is CASSFFGQGTEAFF. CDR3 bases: TGTGCCAGCAGCTTTTTCGGACAGGGCACTGAAGCTTTCTTT.

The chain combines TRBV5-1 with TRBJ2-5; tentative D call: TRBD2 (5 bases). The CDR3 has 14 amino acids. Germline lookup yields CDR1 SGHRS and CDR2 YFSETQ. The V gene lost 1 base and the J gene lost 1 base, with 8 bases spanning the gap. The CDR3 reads CASSLRRIQETQYF. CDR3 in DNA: TGCGCCAGCAGCTTGAGGAGGATCCAAGAGACCCAGTACTTC.

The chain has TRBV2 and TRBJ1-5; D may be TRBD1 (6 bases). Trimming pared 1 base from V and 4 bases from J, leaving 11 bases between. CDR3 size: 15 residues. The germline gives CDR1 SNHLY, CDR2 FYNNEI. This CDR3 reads CASSEGGQPNQPQHF. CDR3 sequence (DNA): TGTGCCAGCAGTGAAGGAGGACAGCCGAATCAGCCCCAGCATTTT.

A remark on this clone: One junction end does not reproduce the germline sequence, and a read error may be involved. The CDR3: CASRDGSSYNSPLYF. The CDR3 DNA follows: TGTGCCAGCAGGGACGGAAGCTCCTATAATTCACCCCTCTACTTT. The V and J genes are TRBV6-6 and TRBJ1-6; D unclear. There are 15 residues in the CDR3. Germline V CDR1 and CDR2: MNHNY, SVGAGI (reference sequence).

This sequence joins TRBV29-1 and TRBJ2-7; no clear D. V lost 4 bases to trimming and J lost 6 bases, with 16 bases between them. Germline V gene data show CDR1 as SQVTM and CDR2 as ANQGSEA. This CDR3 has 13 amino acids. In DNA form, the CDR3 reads TGCAGCGTTGGTCCGGCTAGTAAGCGCGAGCAGTACTTC. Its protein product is CSVGPASKREQYF.

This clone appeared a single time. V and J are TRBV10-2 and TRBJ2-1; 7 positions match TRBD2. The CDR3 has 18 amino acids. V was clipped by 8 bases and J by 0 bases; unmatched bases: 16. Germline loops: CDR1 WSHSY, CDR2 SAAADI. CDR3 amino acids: CASGWGGMVLISYNEQFF. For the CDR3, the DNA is TGCGCCAGCGGATGGGGGGGGATGGTTCTTATCTCCTACAATGAGCAGTTCTTC.

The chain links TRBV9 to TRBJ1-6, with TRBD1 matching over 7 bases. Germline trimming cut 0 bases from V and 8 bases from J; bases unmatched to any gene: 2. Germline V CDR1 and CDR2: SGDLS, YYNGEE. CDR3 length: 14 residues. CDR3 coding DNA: TGTGCCAGCAGCGTAGCGCAGGGGGATTCACCCCTCCACTTT. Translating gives CASSVAQGDSPLHF.

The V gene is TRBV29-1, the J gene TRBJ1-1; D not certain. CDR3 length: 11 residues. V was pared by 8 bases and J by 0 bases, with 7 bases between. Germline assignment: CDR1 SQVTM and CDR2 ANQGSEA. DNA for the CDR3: TGCAGCCTCAGGCTGAACACTGAAGCTTTCTTT. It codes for CSLRLNTEAFF.

The CDR3 protein is CASSLVPSSGRSETQYF. CDR3 DNA: TGCGCCAGCAGCTTGGTGCCATCTAGCGGGAGATCGGAGACCCAGTACTTC. The chain employs TRBV5-1 and TRBJ2-5; 10 bases fit TRBD2. The trim removed 0 bases at V and 5 bases at J, leaving 10 bases unmatched. The germline CDR1 and CDR2 sequences are SGHRS and YFSETQ. The CDR3 consists of 17 residues.

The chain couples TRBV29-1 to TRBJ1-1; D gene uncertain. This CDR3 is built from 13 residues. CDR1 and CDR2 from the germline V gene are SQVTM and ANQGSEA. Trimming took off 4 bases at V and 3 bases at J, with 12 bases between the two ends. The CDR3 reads CSVARETDTEAFF. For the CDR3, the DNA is TGCAGCGTTGCGAGGGAGACGGACACTGAAGCTTTCTTT.

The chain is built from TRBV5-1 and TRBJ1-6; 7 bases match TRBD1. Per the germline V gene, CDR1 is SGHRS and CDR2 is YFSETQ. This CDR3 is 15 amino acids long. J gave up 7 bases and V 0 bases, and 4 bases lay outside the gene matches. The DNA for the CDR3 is TGCGCCAGCAGCTTGGGACAGGGAAAAAATTCACCCCTCCACTTT. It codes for CASSLGQGKNSPLHF.

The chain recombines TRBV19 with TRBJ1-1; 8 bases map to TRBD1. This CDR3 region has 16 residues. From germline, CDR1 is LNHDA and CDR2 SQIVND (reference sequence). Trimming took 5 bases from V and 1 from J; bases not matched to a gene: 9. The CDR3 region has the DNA TGTGCCAGTAGTGTCTTAACCGGGACAGGGAACACTGAAGCTTTCTTT. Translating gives CASSVLTGTGNTEAFF.

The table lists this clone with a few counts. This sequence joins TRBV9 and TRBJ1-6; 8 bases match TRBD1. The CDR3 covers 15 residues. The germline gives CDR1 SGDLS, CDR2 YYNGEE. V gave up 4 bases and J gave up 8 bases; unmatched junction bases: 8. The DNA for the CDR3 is TGTGCCAGCAGCCCAGGACAGGGAAAGGATTCACCCCTCCACTTT. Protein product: CASSPGQGKDSPLHF.

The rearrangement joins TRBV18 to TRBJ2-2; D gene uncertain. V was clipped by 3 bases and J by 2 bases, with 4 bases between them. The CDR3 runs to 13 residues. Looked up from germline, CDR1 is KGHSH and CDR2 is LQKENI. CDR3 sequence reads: CASSPVNTGELFF. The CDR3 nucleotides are TGTGCCAGCTCACCGGTAAACACCGGGGAGCTGTTTTTT. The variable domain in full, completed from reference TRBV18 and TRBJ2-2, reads NAGVMQNPRHLVRRRGQEARLRCSPMKGHSHVYWYRQLPEEGLKFMVYLQKENIIDESGMPKERFSAEFPKEGPSILRIQQVVRGDSAAYFCASSPVNTGELFFGEGSRLTVL.

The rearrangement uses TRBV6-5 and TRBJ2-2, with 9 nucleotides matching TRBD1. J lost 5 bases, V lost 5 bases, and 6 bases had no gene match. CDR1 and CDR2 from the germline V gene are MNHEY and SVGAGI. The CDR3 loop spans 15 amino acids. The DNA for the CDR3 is TGTGCCAGCAGTCTAGGACAGGGGAGGACCGGGGAGCTGTTTTTT. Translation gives CASSLGQGRTGELFF.